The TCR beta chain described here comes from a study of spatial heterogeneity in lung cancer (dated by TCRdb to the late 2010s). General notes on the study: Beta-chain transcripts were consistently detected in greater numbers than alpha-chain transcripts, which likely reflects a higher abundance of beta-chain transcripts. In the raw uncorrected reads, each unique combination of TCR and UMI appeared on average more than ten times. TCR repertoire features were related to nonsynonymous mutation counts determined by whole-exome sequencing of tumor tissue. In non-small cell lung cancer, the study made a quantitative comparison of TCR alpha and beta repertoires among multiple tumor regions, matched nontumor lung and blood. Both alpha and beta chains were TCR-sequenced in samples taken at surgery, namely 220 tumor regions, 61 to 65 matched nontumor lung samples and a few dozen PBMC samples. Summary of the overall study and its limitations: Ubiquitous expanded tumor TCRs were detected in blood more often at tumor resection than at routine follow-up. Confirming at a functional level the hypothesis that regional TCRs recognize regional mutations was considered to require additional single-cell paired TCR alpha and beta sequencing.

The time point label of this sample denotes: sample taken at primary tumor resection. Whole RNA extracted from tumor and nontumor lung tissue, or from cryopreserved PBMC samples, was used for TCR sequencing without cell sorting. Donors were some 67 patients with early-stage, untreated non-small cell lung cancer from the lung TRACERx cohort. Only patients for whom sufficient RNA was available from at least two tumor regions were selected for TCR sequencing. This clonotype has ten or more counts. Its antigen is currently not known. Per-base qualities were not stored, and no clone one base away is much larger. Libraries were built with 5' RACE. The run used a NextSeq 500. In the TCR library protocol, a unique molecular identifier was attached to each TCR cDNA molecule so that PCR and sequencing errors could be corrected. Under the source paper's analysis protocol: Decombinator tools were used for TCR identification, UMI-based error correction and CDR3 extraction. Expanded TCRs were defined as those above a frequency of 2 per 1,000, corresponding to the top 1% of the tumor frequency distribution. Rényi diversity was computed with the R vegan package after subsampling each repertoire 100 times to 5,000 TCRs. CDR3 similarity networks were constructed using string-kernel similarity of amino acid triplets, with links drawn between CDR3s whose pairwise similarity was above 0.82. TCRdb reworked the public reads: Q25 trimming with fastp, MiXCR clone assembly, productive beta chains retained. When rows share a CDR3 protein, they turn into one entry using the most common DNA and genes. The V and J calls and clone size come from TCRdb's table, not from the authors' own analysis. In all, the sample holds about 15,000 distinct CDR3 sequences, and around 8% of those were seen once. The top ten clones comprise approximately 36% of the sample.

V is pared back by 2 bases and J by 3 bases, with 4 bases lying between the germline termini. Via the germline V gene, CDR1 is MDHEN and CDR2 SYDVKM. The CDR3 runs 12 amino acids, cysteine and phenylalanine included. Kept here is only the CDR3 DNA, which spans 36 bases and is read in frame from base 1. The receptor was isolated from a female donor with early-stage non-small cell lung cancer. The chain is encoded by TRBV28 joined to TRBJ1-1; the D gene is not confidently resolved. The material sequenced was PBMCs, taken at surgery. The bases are TGTGCCAGCAGTTTAACACACACTGAAGCTTTCTTT. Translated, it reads CASSLTHTEAFF.